One sample yielded the 4 T cell receptor beta chains listed below, sequenced in a study of T cell repertoires in cytomegalovirus infection. From the reads, TCRdb called clonotypes with MiXCR, one entry per CDR3 protein. The sample yields 570,000 or so distinct CDR3 sequences, roughly 43% seen once. These TCRs' antigens remain unknown. The material was cultured PBMCs, obtained from culture after CMV antigen stimulation. These receptors all stem from a human donor in good health (CMV status not recorded). Some clones in this sample may be carry-over from other donors' samples.

Here the CDR3 DNA reads TGCGCCAGCACCCAGACTTTCCCGGCGGGCAATCAGCCCCAGCATTTT. Residues: CASTQTFPAGNQPQHF. The rearrangement joins TRBV23-1 to TRBJ1-5; no clear D gene. TRBV23-1 has ORF status, its function being uncertain. There are 16 residues in the CDR3. V was cut by 7 bases and J by 2 bases, with 18 bases left in between.

This clonotype appeared a few times. The chain joins TRBV19 to TRBJ1-1, with a possible D match to TRBD1 (6 bases). The V end lost 1 base, the J end lost 5 bases, and 11 bases lay between the germline ends. CDR1 and CDR2 (germline): LNHDA, SQIVND (reference sequence). This CDR3 is built from 14 residues. This CDR3 is CASSIVEGGTEAFF. The CDR3 DNA reads TGTGCCAGTAGTATAGTGGAGGGGGGAACTGAAGCTTTCTTT.

Comments on this clonotype: A junction end diverges from the germline sequence, so it may reflect a read error. This chain's CDR3 is CASAAEQEAQYF. The CDR3 bases are TGTGCCAGCGCGGCGGAGCAAGAGGCCCAGTACTTC. This sequence joins TRBV2 and TRBJ2-5; D is undetermined. This CDR3 has 12 residues. The germline V gene encodes CDR1 SNHLY and CDR2 FYNNEI.

CDR3 protein: CASSPVGADYGYTF. The CDR3 region has the DNA TGTGCCAGCAGCCCGGTGGGGGCCGACTATGGCTACACCTTC. The rearrangement links TRBV7-2 to TRBJ1-2, with D possibly being TRBD1 (6 bases). Per germline, CDR1 SGHTA and CDR2 FQGNSA. V dropped 5 bases and J dropped 3 bases, with 13 bases sitting between them. This CDR3 is 14 amino acids long.